The rows below give T cell receptor beta chains drawn from one sample of a study of shared clonotypes between healthy human individuals. Some clones are missing from TCRdb's copy, which holds only in-frame ones; the method was immunoSEQ multiplex PCR. The table includes a few hundred thousand clones, 79% detected once. The specimen sequenced was PBMCs. The receptors stem from a woman in her forties in good health. Some clones in this sample may be carry-over from other donors' samples. CDR3s include the opening cysteine and the closing phenylalanine or tryptophan. Each record gives: clone size, D gene, V gene, J gene, CDR3 protein, CDR3 DNA. D genes are given only for firm matches. The listing skips clone size in some rows; elsewhere it reads once, few, many or a size class.

NA	NA	TRBV6-1	TRBJ2-3	CASSEWWGPDTQYF	TGTGCCAGCAGTGAATGGTGGGGACCAGATACGCAGTATTTT
NA	NA	TRBV28	TRBJ2-2	CASSFRGYTGELFF	TGTGCCAGCAGTTTCAGGGGTTACACCGGGGAGCTGTTTTTT
NA	NA	TRBV5-1	TRBJ2-7	CASSAGATGGEQYF	TGCGCCAGCAGCGCGGGGGCAACGGGGGGCGAGCAGTACTTC
NA	TRBD2	TRBV10-3	TRBJ2-5	CAISETGLARQETQYF	TGTGCCATCAGTGAGACAGGACTAGCGAGACAAGAGACCCAGTACTTC
NA	NA	TRBV6-1	TRBJ1-2	CASREQDYGYTF	TGTGCCAGCAGGGAACAGGATTATGGCTACACCTTC
NA	NA	TRBV4-1	TRBJ2-7	CASSHRPLFLGASGEQYF	TGCGCCAGCAGCCATCGCCCCTTGTTCCTGGGGGCCTCGGGAGAGCAGTACTTC
NA	NA	TRBV5-4	TRBJ1-2	CASSLFGHVYGYTF	TGTGCCAGCAGCTTGTTCGGACACGTCTATGGCTACACCTTC
NA	NA	TRBV7-9	TRBJ1-4	CASSPGTGEHGEKLFF	TGTGCCAGCAGCCCCGGGACGGGGGAACATGGTGAAAAACTGTTTTTT
few	TRBD1	TRBV28	TRBJ2-5	CASNTGGYQETQYF	TGTGCCAGCAATACAGGGGGTTACCAAGAGACCCAGTACTTC
NA	NA	TRBV7-3	TRBJ2-6	CASSPVFSGANVLTF	TGTGCCAGCAGCCCCGTATTCTCTGGGGCCAACGTCCTGACTTTC
NA	NA	TRBV2	TRBJ2-1	CASSDSTQQNEQFF	TGTGCCAGCAGTGACAGCACACAGCAGAATGAGCAGTTCTTC
NA	NA	TRBV20-1	TRBJ2-7	CSAPYYEQYF	TGCAGTGCACCATACTACGAGCAGTACTTC
NA	NA	TRBV6-4	TRBJ2-1	CASSDSGGDYNEQFF	TGTGCCAGCAGTGACTCCGGGGGAGACTACAATGAGCAGTTCTTC
once	NA	TRBV28	TRBJ1-4	CASSSVPGREKLFF	TGTGCCAGCAGTTCAGTCCCGGGACGGGAAAAACTGTTTTTT
NA	NA	TRBV7-3	TRBJ2-3	CASSLRRGTDTQYF	TGTGCCAGCAGCTTAAGGAGGGGAACAGATACGCAGTATTTT
NA	TRBD1	TRBV9	TRBJ2-6	CASSATGTGGSGANVLTF	TGTGCCAGCAGCGCAACCGGGACAGGGGGCTCTGGGGCCAACGTCCTGACTTTC
NA	NA	TRBV19	TRBJ1-5	CASSIGPLRPQHF	TGTGCCAGTAGTATAGGGCCGCTCCGGCCCCAGCATTTT
few	NA	TRBV5-1	TRBJ2-5	CASSLARLQETQYF	TGCGCCAGCAGCTTGGCCAGACTCCAAGAGACCCAGTACTTC
many	TRBD1	TRBV12-5	TRBJ2-5	CASGLGLTGGTETQYF	TGTGCTAGTGGTTTGGGGTTGACAGGGGGCACGGAGACCCAGTACTTC
NA	NA	TRBV6-1	TRBJ1-5	CASSEGMYSNQPQHF	TGTGCCAGCAGTGAGGGGATGTATAGCAATCAGCCCCAGCATTTT
NA	TRBD1	TRBV5-6	TRBJ2-7	CASRNRGRGEQYF	TGTGCCAGCAGAAACAGGGGGCGCGGCGAGCAGTACTTC
NA	TRBD1	TRBV27	TRBJ1-1	CASRPQQGFSSEAFF	TGTGCCAGCCGCCCCCAACAGGGGTTTAGTTCTGAAGCTTTCTTT
once	NA	TRBV5-1	TRBJ1-3	CASSLGLPGNTIYF	TGCGCCAGCAGCTTGGGGCTCCCTGGAAACACCATATATTTT
NA	TRBD1	TRBV2	TRBJ1-2	CASSAQGDYGYTF	TGTGCCAGCAGTGCCCAGGGGGACTATGGCTACACCTTC
NA	NA	TRBV6-1	TRBJ1-5	CASTSRDSQPQHF	TGTGCCAGCACCTCCAGGGATAGCCAGCCCCAGCATTTT
few	NA	TRBV7-2	TRBJ1-1	CASSLTHTEAFF	TGTGCCAGCAGCTTGACCCACACTGAAGCTTTCTTT
once	NA	TRBV4-1	TRBJ2-3	CASSRLDTQYF	TGCGCCAGCAGCAGACTAGATACGCAGTATTTT
NA	NA	TRBV18	TRBJ2-5	CASSPRGETQYF	TGTGCCAGCTCACCACGCGGGGAGACCCAGTACTTC
NA	TRBD2	TRBV27	TRBJ2-2	CASSLTWTSYTGELFF	TGTGCCAGCAGTTTAACATGGACTAGTTACACCGGGGAGCTGTTTTTT
NA	TRBD2	TRBV5-1	TRBJ2-3	CASRRTSGSSTDTQYF	TGCGCCAGCAGGCGGACTAGCGGGAGTTCCACAGATACGCAGTATTTT
few	TRBD1	TRBV27	TRBJ2-4	CASGIQGAKNIQYF	TGTGCCAGCGGTATACAGGGGGCCAAAAACATTCAGTACTTC
NA	TRBD1	TRBV6-5	TRBJ1-5	CASRRTGTSNQPQHF	TGTGCCAGCAGGCGGACAGGGACTAGCAATCAGCCCCAGCATTTT
NA	TRBD1	TRBV19	TRBJ1-1	CASSIGPGQGRNTEAFF	TGTGCCAGTAGTATAGGTCCGGGACAGGGGCGGAACACTGAAGCTTTCTTT
NA	NA	TRBV30	TRBJ2-1	CAWSARPRLVPYNEQFF	TGTGCCTGGAGTGCCCGGCCAAGACTGGTACCCTACAATGAGCAGTTCTTC
many	TRBD1	TRBV7-6	TRBJ2-5	CASSSDRAETQYF	TGTGCCAGCAGCTCGGACAGGGCGGAGACCCAGTACTTC
NA	TRBD1	TRBV15	TRBJ1-1	CATTRQGVNTEAFF	TGTGCCACCACTAGACAGGGGGTGAACACTGAAGCTTTCTTT
NA	NA	TRBV7-6	TRBJ2-7	CASSRPPGDEQYF	TGTGCCAGCAGCCGACCCCCCGGGGACGAGCAGTACTTC
NA	NA	TRBV27	TRBJ2-7	CASSPRSSYEQYF	TGTGCCAGCAGTCCCAGGTCCTCCTACGAGCAGTACTTC
NA	TRBD2	TRBV19	TRBJ2-3	CASAKRDVDTQYF	TGTGCCAGTGCAAAGCGGGATGTGGATACGCAGTATTTT
NA	NA	TRBV4-1	TRBJ1-2	CASSQRQGPTLNYGYTF	TGCGCCAGCAGCCAACGGCAGGGCCCTACCCTGAACTATGGCTACACCTTC
NA	TRBD2	TRBV7-2	TRBJ2-7	CASSFGLAVDEQYF	TGTGCCAGCAGCTTCGGACTAGCGGTTGACGAGCAGTACTTC
NA	TRBD2	TRBV5-1	TRBJ2-7	CASSWGLAGVNNEQYF	TGCGCCAGCAGCTGGGGCCTCGCGGGAGTGAATAACGAGCAGTACTTC